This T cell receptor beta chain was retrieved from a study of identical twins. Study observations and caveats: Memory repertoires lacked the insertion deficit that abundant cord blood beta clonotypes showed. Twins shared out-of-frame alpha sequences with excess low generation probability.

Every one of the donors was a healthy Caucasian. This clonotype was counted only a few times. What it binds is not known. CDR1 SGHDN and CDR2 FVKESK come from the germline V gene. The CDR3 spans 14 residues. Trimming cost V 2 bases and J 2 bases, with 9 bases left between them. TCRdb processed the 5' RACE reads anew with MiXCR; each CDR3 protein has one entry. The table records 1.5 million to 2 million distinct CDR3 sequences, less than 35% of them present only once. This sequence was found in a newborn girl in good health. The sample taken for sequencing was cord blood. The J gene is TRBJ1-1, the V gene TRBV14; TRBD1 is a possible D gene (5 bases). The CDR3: CASSQQGLNTEAFF. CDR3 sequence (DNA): TGTGCCAGCAGCCAACAGGGACTAAACACTGAAGCTTTCTTT.